The clone carrying this T cell receptor (beta chain) came up many times. Researchers made TCR beta libraries by using iRepertoire HTBI primers and running Arm-PCR on CDR3 regions. TCRdb used MiXCR to reprocess the multiplex PCR reads, holding one entry per CDR3 protein. In the table there are some 340,000 distinct CDR3 sequences, roughly 25% of which are singletons. Trimming at V came to 8 bases and at J to 0 bases, leaving 1 base not matched to a gene. CDR1 and CDR2 (germline): MDHEN, SYDVKM. The CDR3 length is 13 residues. Time point described: persistent/refractory GD, antithyroid drugs over 5 years with positive TRAb. With RNA extracted from PBMCs as input, the TCR library was made. The sample belongs to a study of regulatory T cells in long-lasting Graves disease.

Sequenced here: peripheral blood mononuclear cells (PBMCs), sampled when the disease was refractory, from a patient treated with antithyroid drugs. The TCR comes from a woman aged 40-49 years with Graves disease. This chain joins TRBV28 and TRBJ2-4; TRBD1 agrees at 7 bases. The CDR3: CASGTVAKNIQYF. CDR3 sequence (DNA): TGTGCCAGCGGGACAGTAGCCAAAAACATTCAGTACTTC.